The clone carrying this TCR beta chain was recorded once. Its antigen is unidentified. This CDR3 contains 14 residues. Trimming took off 3 bases at V and 0 bases at J, with 7 bases between the two ends. Germline V gene sequence: CDR1 SGDLS, CDR2 YYNGEE. The data were obtained in a study of lymphopenia after photon versus proton radiotherapy. Study results and caveats: Oligoclonal CD8+ Temra expansion after nadir drove photon patients' diversity drop. Survival link was tested only in deceased patients; proton benefit remains a possibility. A bigger post-nadir fall in TCR diversity correlated inversely with survival time in deceased patients.

Assay: immunoSEQ multiplex PCR; the TCRdb copy retains only in-frame clones and omits some. The sample carries tens of thousands of clones, more than 75% recorded once. The source was peripheral blood, collected from a patient treated with photon-based radiotherapy. The receptor comes from a woman aged 70-85 years with pancreatic cancer. The chain joins TRBV9 to TRBJ1-3; TRBD1 is a possible D gene (5 bases). CDR3 bases: TGTGCCAGCAGCGGGGGCCCCTCTGGAAACACCATATATTTT. This translates into CASSGGPSGNTIYF.